This T cell receptor (beta chain) originates from a study of blood T cell repertoires in COVID-19. Background on the study: Acute-phase and convalescent COVID-19 samples originated in the United States, Italy and Spain. PBMCs, B-cell-depleted T cells, or T cells were the source of the cDNA or gDNA that made up the material.

In the study's own analysis: Counts of nucleated cells, estimated from reference gene primer amplification, were obtained. TCRdb keeps only in-frame clones here, not all; method: immunoSEQ multiplex PCR. The V and J calls and clone size were taken over from that table, and D and trimming were inferred from the DNA. This sample yields 130,000 to 150,000 clones, of which around 89% are seen a single time; approximately 3% belongs to the top ten. The sample comprised peripheral blood. The receptor was isolated from a woman aged 60-75 years with active COVID-19.

CDR3 region: CASSLVGPDSSYNSPLHF. CDR3 nucleotides: TGCGCCAGCAGCTTGGTTGGGCCGGACAGCTCCTATAATTCACCCCTCCACTTT. This rearrangement joins TRBV5-1 to TRBJ1-6; possible D gene TRBD1, 6 bases. This CDR3 spans 18 amino acids. Germline loops: CDR1 SGHRS, CDR2 YFSETQ. The V gene lost 0 bases and the J gene lost 0 bases, with 13 bases spanning the gap.